What follows describes a single T cell receptor (beta chain). What it binds is unknown. TCRdb keeps only in-frame clones here, not all; method: immunoSEQ multiplex PCR. Counted here are over a million clones, 98% occurring once; the ten biggest clones make up roughly 0.45%. The source of the sample is a study of shared clonotypes between healthy human individuals. Notes on the study in general: The sole specimen, blood, was sampled, and tissue repertoires likely differ. The represented genetic and exposure-history diversity was limited by the small number of donors.

Germline V gene lookup returns CDR1 SGHTA and CDR2 FQGNSA. V was clipped by 1 base and J by 3 bases, with 6 bases between them. The CDR3 extends over 13 amino acids. This receptor was obtained from a man aged 30-40 years in good health. The sample taken for sequencing was naive CD4+ T cells sorted from blood. The subset is: CD45RA+ positively selected. The chain joins TRBV7-2 to TRBJ2-5; D ambiguous. CDR3 region: CASSLVGKETQYF. The CDR3 nucleotides are TGTGCCAGCAGCTTAGTCGGAAAAGAGACCCAGTACTTC.